A selection of T cell receptor beta chains follows, all from one sample in a study of T-cell reconstitution after alpha-beta-depleted transplantation in children. TCRdb reprocessed the PCR reads with MiXCR, giving one entry per CDR3 protein. The table includes hundreds of thousands of distinct CDR3 sequences, around 12% detected once. The sample here was PBMCs from the stem cell graft donor, taken from the stem cell graft. The receptors come from a human donor who donated a stem cell graft to a child with acute lymphoblastic leukemia. The CDR3 runs from the conserved cysteine through the conserved F or W. Each record gives: J gene, D gene, V gene, clone size, CDR3 protein, CDR3 DNA. The D gene is left open where the match is weak. Only some rows state a clone size, as once, few, many or a class for expanded clones.

TRBJ2-1 TRBD2 TRBV9 many CASSVGGSGINEQFF TGTGCCAGCAGCGTCGGGGGTAGCGGGATAAATGAGCAGTTCTTC
TRBJ2-5 NA TRBV7-9 many CASSLAIGTAVQETQYF TGTGCCAGCAGCTTAGCGATAGGAACGGCAGTCCAAGAGACCCAGTACTTC
TRBJ1-1 TRBD1 TRBV4-3 NA CASSDGTGETEAFF TGCGCCAGCAGCGATGGGACAGGGGAGACTGAAGCTTTCTTT
TRBJ2-1 TRBD2 TRBV12-3/TRBV12-4 few CASSLEGLAGVPSYNEQFF TGTGCCAGCAGTTTGGAGGGACTAGCGGGAGTGCCCTCCTACAATGAGCAGTTCTTC
TRBJ2-1 TRBD1 TRBV3-1 many CASSRQGPYNEQFF TGTGCCAGCAGCAGACAGGGTCCCTACAATGAGCAGTTCTTC
TRBJ1-4 NA TRBV27 many CASSGGNEKLFF TGTGCCAGCAGCGGGGGTAATGAAAAACTGTTTTTT
TRBJ1-2 NA TRBV27 many CASSFRSGNYGYTF TGTGCCAGCAGTTTTCGATCGGGGAACTATGGCTACACCTTC
TRBJ1-6 NA TRBV6-5 many CASSRLGGENSPLHF TGTGCCAGCAGTCGGTTGGGGGGGGAGAATTCACCCCTCCACTTT
TRBJ2-3 TRBD2 TRBV10-3 few CAISASGSSADTQYF TGTGCCATCAGCGCTAGCGGGAGTAGCGCAGATACGCAGTATTTT
TRBJ2-5 TRBD2 TRBV7-2 many CASSRGRLAGAQETQYF TGTGCCAGCAGCCGTGGCCGACTAGCGGGGGCCCAAGAGACCCAGTACTTC
TRBJ2-7 NA TRBV20-1 many CSATLMGSSYEQYF TGCAGTGCAACCCTCATGGGGAGCTCCTACGAGCAGTACTTC
TRBJ1-4 NA TRBV30 many CAWSDSGQVFF TGTGCCTGGAGTGATTCGGGACAAGTGTTTTTT
TRBJ1-5 NA TRBV5-1 many CASSLDGQPQHF TGCGCCAGCAGCTTGGACGGACAGCCCCAGCATTTT
TRBJ1-5 TRBD1 TRBV6-5 many CASSYSSRTGYSNQPQHF TGTGCCAGCAGTTACTCTTCCCGGACAGGTTATAGCAATCAGCCCCAGCATTTT
TRBJ2-5 TRBD1 TRBV29-1 many CSGSGQQETQYF TGCAGCGGATCGGGACAGCAAGAGACCCAGTACTTC
TRBJ2-3 TRBD1 TRBV7-2 many CASSFQTGGASDTQYF TGTGCCAGCAGCTTCCAGACAGGGGGCGCGTCAGATACGCAGTATTTT
TRBJ2-4 NA TRBV2 many CASSGQGNSKNIQYF TGTGCCAGCAGTGGGCAGGGAAATTCCAAAAACATTCAGTACTTC
TRBJ2-5 TRBD2 TRBV5-1 few CASSPGRAEETQYF TGCGCCAGCAGCCCCGGGAGGGCCGAAGAGACCCAGTACTTC
TRBJ2-7 NA TRBV5-1 many CASSLYGSYEQYF TGCGCCAGCAGCTTATACGGGTCCTACGAGCAGTACTTC
TRBJ2-1 TRBD1 TRBV5-1 NA CASSQGDRGLYNEQFF TGCGCCAGCAGCCAAGGGGACAGGGGGCTTTACAATGAGCAGTTCTTC
TRBJ1-4 TRBD1 TRBV24-1 many CATSDPGTGGALVGEKLFF TGTGCCACCAGTGATCCCGGGACAGGGGGCGCATTGGTGGGGGAAAAACTGTTTTTT
TRBJ2-2 NA TRBV20-1 many CSARKGPGELFF TGCAGTGCTAGAAAAGGTCCCGGGGAGCTGTTTTTT
TRBJ1-6 TRBD1 TRBV4-3 many CASSQDAGQHNSPLHF TGCGCCAGCAGCCAAGACGCGGGACAGCATAATTCACCCCTCCACTTT
TRBJ2-1 NA TRBV7-2 many CASSLGASGNYNEQFF TGTGCCAGCAGCTTAGGGGCCAGCGGTAACTACAATGAGCAGTTCTTC
TRBJ2-2 TRBD1 TRBV29-1 many CSVVIQGEIGELFF TGCAGCGTCGTAATACAGGGGGAAATCGGGGAGCTGTTTTTT
TRBJ1-2 NA TRBV29-1 many CSDRPNYGYTF TGCAGCGACAGGCCTAACTATGGCTACACCTTC
TRBJ2-5 TRBD1 TRBV29-1 many CSAALDRVGETQYF TGCAGCGCTGCCCTGGACAGGGTGGGAGAGACCCAGTACTTC
TRBJ2-5 NA TRBV10-3 few CAISDSAVETQYF TGTGCCATCAGTGACTCCGCGGTGGAGACCCAGTACTTC
TRBJ2-1 NA TRBV15 many CATSRRRGLSGINEQFF TGTGCCACCAGCAGAAGAAGGGGCCTATCGGGAATTAATGAGCAGTTCTTC
TRBJ1-6 TRBD1 TRBV5-6 few CASSAGQWGRSPLHF TGTGCCAGCAGCGCGGGACAGTGGGGACGTTCACCCCTCCACTTT
TRBJ1-3 NA TRBV7-2 many CASSLVGTIYF TGTGCCAGCAGCTTAGTAGGCACCATATATTTT
TRBJ2-3 TRBD2 TRBV20-1 NA CSAPSSGGRVDTQYF TGCAGTGCTCCATCCAGCGGGGGGAGGGTGGATACGCAGTATTTT
TRBJ2-7 NA TRBV27 few CASSLRVAGTSHEQYF TGTGCCAGCAGTCTAAGGGTCGCAGGGACCTCCCACGAGCAGTACTTC
TRBJ2-2 NA TRBV6-5 many CASTLQYFLANTGELFF TGTGCCAGCACTCTACAGTATTTCTTGGCGAACACCGGGGAGCTGTTTTTT
TRBJ1-5 NA TRBV24-1 many CATSDLGSDQPQHF TGTGCCACCAGTGATTTGGGATCGGATCAGCCCCAGCATTTT
TRBJ1-5 NA TRBV30 few CAWSLRNNQPQHF TGTGCCTGGAGTTTGAGAAACAATCAGCCCCAGCATTTT
TRBJ2-5 NA TRBV7-2 few CASSRGPFQETQYF TGTGCCAGCAGCCGGGGGCCTTTCCAAGAGACCCAGTACTTC
TRBJ2-5 NA TRBV5-1 many CASRRDTGTQYF TGCGCCAGCAGGAGGGACACGGGGACCCAGTACTTC
TRBJ2-7 TRBD2 TRBV4-3 NA CASSQAGEGYEQYF TGCGCCAGCAGCCAAGCGGGGGAGGGCTACGAGCAGTACTTC
TRBJ2-3 TRBD2 TRBV20-1 NA CSARGEAGGYTDTQYF TGCAGTGCTAGAGGCGAAGCGGGGGGGTACACAGATACGCAGTATTTT
TRBJ2-7 TRBD1 TRBV29-1 NA CSVEDRPDRAPYEQYF TGCAGCGTTGAAGATAGACCGGACAGGGCCCCCTACGAGCAGTACTTC